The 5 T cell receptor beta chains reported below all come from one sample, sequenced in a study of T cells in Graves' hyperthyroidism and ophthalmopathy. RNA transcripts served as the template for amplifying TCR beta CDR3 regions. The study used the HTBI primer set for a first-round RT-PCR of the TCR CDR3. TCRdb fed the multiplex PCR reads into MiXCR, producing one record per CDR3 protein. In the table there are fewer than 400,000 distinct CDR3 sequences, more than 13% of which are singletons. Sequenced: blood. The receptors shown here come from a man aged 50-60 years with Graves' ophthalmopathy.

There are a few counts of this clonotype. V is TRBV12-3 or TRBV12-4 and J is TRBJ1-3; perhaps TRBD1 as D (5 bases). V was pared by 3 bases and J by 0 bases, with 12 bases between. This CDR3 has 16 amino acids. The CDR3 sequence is CASSLGQTNSGNTIYF. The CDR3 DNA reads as TGTGCCAGCAGTTTGGGGCAGACCAACTCTGGAAACACCATATATTTT.

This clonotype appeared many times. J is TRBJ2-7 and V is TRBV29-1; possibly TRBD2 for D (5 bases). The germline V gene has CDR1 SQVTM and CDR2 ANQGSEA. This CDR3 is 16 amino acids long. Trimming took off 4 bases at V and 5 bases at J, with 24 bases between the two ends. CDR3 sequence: CSVGGKAGVFVNEQYF. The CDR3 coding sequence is TGCAGCGTTGGCGGAAAGGCGGGTGTGTTTGTAAACGAGCAGTACTTC.

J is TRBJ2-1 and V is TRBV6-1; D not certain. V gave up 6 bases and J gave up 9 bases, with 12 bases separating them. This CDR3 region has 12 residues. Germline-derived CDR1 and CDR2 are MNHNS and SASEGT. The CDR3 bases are TGTGCCAGCAGCTCTAATTGGGGTGAGCAGTTCTTC. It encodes CASSSNWGEQFF.

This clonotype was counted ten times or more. CDR3 DNA: TGTGCCAGCAGTGACGGACTAGCGGGAAATAATGAGCAGTTCTTC. It translates to CASSDGLAGNNEQFF. The chain employs TRBV9 and TRBJ2-1, with TRBD2 matching 12 bases. CDR3 size: 15 residues. The V gene end was trimmed by 5 bases and the J gene end by 7 bases; junction bases not matched to a gene: 7. The germline gives CDR1 SGDLS, CDR2 YYNGEE.

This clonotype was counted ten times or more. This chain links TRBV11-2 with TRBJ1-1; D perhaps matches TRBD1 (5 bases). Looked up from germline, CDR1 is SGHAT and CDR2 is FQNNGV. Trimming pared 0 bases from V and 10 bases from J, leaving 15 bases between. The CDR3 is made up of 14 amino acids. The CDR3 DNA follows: TGTGCCAGCAGCTTAGATAGAGTCGGAACAGGAGCTTTCTTT. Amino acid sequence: CASSLDRVGTGAFF.